The 12 T cell receptor beta chains below were found in one sample sequenced in a study of human T cells and chemical hapten exposure (dated by TCRdb to 2020 to 2022). The library was built by means of RACE. TCRdb names NextSeq 500 as the instrument used. TCRdb passed the public sequencing reads through fastp at Q25 and MiXCR, retaining productive beta sequences. Rows are combined by CDR3 protein, so each entry shows the most common genes and DNA. Within this sample are roughly 150,000 distinct CDR3 sequences, with roughly 25% of them counted one time only. The top ten clonotypes cover 2.1% of the sample. The time point label here, explained by the study, means: patch test 3, about 24 weeks after DPC sensitization. The intended sense of this specimen's treatment or condition label: therapeutic diphenylcyclopropenone sensitization with weekly scalp DPC. The sequencing used whole blood, collected in connection with sensitization to the hapten diphenylcyclopropenone (DPC). All receptors come from a woman aged 18 to 35 with alopecia areata. Some clones in this sample may be carry-over from other donors' samples.

The chain couples TRBV30 to TRBJ1-5, with 10 bases lining up with TRBD1. CDR3 size: 15 residues. CDR1 and CDR2 from the germline V gene are GTSNPN and SVGIG (reference sequence). Unmatched junction bases numbered 8, after V lost 5 bases and J lost 4 bases. CDR3 nucleotides: TGTGCCTGGGCCTCCGACAGGGGGCTGAATCAGCCCCAGCATTTT. Its translation is CAWASDRGLNQPQHF.

This clonotype has more than one count but fewer than ten. The chain couples TRBV4-3 to TRBJ2-2, with 8 nucleotides matching TRBD1. The CDR3 covers 14 residues. With 5 bases clipped from V and 7 bases from J, the junction kept 6 bases outside the gene matches. The V gene's germline CDR1 is LGHNA and CDR2 YSLEER. The CDR3 sequence is CASSFGQGGGELFF. CDR3 coding DNA: TGCGCCAGCAGCTTCGGACAGGGCGGCGGGGAGCTGTTTTTT.

The chain is built from TRBV15 and TRBJ2-7; D may be TRBD1 or TRBD2 (5 bases each). V was shortened by 0 bases and J by 6 bases, with 12 bases between the two germline ends. The V gene's germline CDR1 is LNHNV and CDR2 YYDKDF (reference sequence). This CDR3 region has 14 residues. The CDR3 DNA reads as TGTGCCACCAGCAGAGATCCGGGGCGTTCCGAGCAGTACTTC. Its protein is CATSRDPGRSEQYF. Supplemented by reference TRBV15 and TRBJ2-7, the full variable domain reads DAMVIQNPRYQVTQFGKPVTLSCSQTLNHNVMYWYQQKSSQAPKLLFHYYDKDFNNEADTPDNFQSRRPNTSFCFLDIRSPGLGDTAMYLCATSRDPGRSEQYFGPGTRLTVT.

This chain joins TRBV2 and TRBJ2-7; 9 bases fit TRBD2. CDR1 SNHLY and CDR2 FYNNEI come from the germline V gene. This CDR3 is 15 amino acids long. With 6 bases clipped from V and 3 bases from J, the junction kept 9 bases outside the gene matches. CDR3 in amino acids: CASRPDSGGLYEQYF. CDR3 in DNA: TGTGCCAGCAGACCCGATAGCGGGGGACTCTACGAGCAGTACTTC.

This clonotype was detected only a few times. The chain is built from TRBV10-2 and TRBJ2-7, with 11 bases lining up with TRBD2. Germline V CDR1 and CDR2: WSHSY, SAAADI. The CDR3 runs 15 residues. V trimming: 6 bases; J trimming: 7 bases; junction bases outside the gene matches: 11. The CDR3 region is CASRALAGGLGEQYF. The DNA of the CDR3 is TGCGCCAGCAGGGCCCTAGCGGGAGGATTGGGTGAGCAGTACTTC.

V usage is TRBV6-5 and J usage is TRBJ2-7; the D gene could be TRBD1 or TRBD2 (6 bases each). The CDR3 totals 13 residues. CDR1 and CDR2 from the germline V gene are MNHEY and SVGAGI. Trimming left V 2 bases short and J 7 bases short, with 12 bases between. The CDR3 DNA reads TGTGCCAGCAGTTACGGGGGGCGACGAGAGCAGTACTTC. Its translation: CASSYGGRREQYF.

This clonotype was counted a few times. The chain employs TRBV20-1 and TRBJ1-4; possible D gene TRBD1, 5 bases. V lost 6 bases and J 3 bases, leaving 14 bases between the germline ends. Germline values: CDR1 DFQATT, CDR2 SNEGSKA (reference sequence). The CDR3 sequence is 14 residues long. CDR3 loop: CSAPVAGPNEKLFF. The CDR3 DNA is TGCAGTGCACCTGTAGCAGGGCCTAATGAAAAACTGTTTTTT.

In its sample, this clonotype was seen a few times. The chain combines TRBV6-2 or TRBV6-3 with TRBJ2-3, with unresolved D. The V end lost 0 bases, the J end lost 6 bases, and 4 bases lay between the germline ends. The CDR3 runs to 12 residues. Germline V gene sequence: CDR1 MNHEY, CDR2 SVGEGT. CDR3 nucleotide sequence: TGTGCCAGCAGTTACTCGAGGGATACGCAGTATTTT. It codes for CASSYSRDTQYF.

This clonotype showed up just once. The chain joins TRBV6-1 to TRBJ1-1; D unclear. The V gene's germline CDR1 is MNHNS and CDR2 SASEGT. V gave up 8 bases and J gave up 1 base, with 8 bases separating them. The CDR3 totals 12 residues. DNA for the CDR3: TGTGCCAGCGCGGCGGGGAACACTGAAGCTTTCTTT. Residues: CASAAGNTEAFF.

This clonotype was detected a few times. J is TRBJ2-7 and V is TRBV29-1; D ambiguous. The V end lost 2 bases, the J end lost 4 bases, and 24 bases lay between the germline ends. The CDR3 extends over 17 amino acids. The germline V gene encodes CDR1 SQVTM and CDR2 ANQGSEA. CDR3 sequence (DNA): TGCAGCGTTGAACAACCGGAATTTAGGGCTTCGGCGTACGAGCAGTACTTC. This encodes CSVEQPEFRASAYEQYF.

The rearrangement links TRBV19 to TRBJ2-7; 8 bases map to TRBD1. CDR1 is LNHDA and CDR2 is SQIVND in the germline V gene (reference sequence). Trimming removed 6 bases from V and 5 bases from J; junction bases left unmatched: 6. The CDR3 sequence is 13 residues long. The CDR3 nucleotides are TGTGCCAGTAGGTCCGGGACAGGTGACGAGCAGTACTTC. Protein sequence: CASRSGTGDEQYF.

This chain joins TRBV20-1 and TRBJ2-7; 11 bases match TRBD2. Trimming at V came to 6 bases and at J to 6 bases, leaving 7 bases not matched to a gene. The CDR3 sequence is 13 residues long. Germline CDR1 reads DFQATT; CDR2 reads SNEGSKA (reference sequence). CDR3 in DNA: TGCAGTGCCAGGAGACTAGCGGGATTCGAGCAGTACTTC. This codes for CSARRLAGFEQYF.